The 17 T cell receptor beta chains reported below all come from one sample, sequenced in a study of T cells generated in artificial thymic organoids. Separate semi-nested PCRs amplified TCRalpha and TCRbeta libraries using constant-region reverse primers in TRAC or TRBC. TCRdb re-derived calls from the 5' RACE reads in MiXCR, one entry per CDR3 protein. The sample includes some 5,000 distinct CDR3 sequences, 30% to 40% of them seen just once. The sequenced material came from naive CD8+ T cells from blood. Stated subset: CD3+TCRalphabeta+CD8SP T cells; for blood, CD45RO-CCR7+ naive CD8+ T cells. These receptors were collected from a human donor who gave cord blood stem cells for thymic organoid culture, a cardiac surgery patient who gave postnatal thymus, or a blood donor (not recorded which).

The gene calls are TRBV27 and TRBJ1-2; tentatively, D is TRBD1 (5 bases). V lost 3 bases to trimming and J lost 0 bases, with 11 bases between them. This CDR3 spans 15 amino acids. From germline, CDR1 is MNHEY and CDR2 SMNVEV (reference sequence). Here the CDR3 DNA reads TGTGCCAGCAGTTTTTGGGGGGGATCTAACTATGGCTACACCTTC. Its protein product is CASSFWGGSNYGYTF.

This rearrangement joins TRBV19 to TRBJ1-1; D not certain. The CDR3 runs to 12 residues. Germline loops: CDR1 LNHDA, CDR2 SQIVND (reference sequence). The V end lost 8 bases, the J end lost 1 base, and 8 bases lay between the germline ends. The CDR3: CASAFPNTEAFF. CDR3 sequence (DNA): TGTGCCAGTGCGTTCCCGAACACTGAAGCTTTCTTT.

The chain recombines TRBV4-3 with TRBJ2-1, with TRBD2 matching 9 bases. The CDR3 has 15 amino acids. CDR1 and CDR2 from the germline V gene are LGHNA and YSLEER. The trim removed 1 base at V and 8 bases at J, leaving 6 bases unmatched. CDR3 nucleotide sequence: TGCGCCAGCAGCCAAGGGGTAGCGGGAGAGTATGAGCAGTTCTTC. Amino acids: CASSQGVAGEYEQFF.

DNA of the CDR3: TGTGCCAGCCAGGATGGGGGCGGGGAGCTGTTTTTT. It translates to CASQDGGGELFF. The V and J genes are TRBV12-3 or TRBV12-4 and TRBJ2-2, with D perhaps TRBD1 or TRBD2 (5 bases each). The CDR3 spans 12 residues. Trimming left V 8 bases short and J 7 bases short, with 11 bases between.

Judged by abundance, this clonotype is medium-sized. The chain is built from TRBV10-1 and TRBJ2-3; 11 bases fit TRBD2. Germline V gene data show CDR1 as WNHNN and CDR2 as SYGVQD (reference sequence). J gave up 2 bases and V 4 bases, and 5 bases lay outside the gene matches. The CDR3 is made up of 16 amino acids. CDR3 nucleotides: TGCGCCAGCAGTGGTCGACTAGCGGGGAACACAGATACGCAGTATTTT. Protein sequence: CASSGRLAGNTDTQYF.

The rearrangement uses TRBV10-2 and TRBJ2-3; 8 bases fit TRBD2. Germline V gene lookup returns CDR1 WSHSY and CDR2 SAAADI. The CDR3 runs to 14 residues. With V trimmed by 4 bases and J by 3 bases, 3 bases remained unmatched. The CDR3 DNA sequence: TGCGCCAGCAGTGCGGGAGGGCCAACAGATACGCAGTATTTT. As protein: CASSAGGPTDTQYF.

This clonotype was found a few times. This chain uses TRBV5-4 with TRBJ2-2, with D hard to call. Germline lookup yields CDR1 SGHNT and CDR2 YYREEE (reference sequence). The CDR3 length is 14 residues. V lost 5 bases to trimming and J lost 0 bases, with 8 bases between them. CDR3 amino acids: CASSGGTNTGELFF. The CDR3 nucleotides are TGTGCCAGCAGTGGTGGGACGAACACCGGGGAGCTGTTTTTT. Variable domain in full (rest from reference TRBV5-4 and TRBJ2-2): ETGVTQSPTHLIKTRGQQVTLRCSSQSGHNTVSWYQQALGQGPQFIFQYYREEENGRGNFPPRFSGLQFPNYSSELNVNALELDDSALYLCASSGGTNTGELFFGEGSRLTVL.

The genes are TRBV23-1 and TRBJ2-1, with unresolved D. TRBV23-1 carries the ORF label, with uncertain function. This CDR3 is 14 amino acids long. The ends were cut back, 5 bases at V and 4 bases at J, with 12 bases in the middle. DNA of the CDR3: TGCGCCAGCAGTACAGTCCGGCGTTACAATGAGCAGTTCTTC. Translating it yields CASSTVRRYNEQFF.

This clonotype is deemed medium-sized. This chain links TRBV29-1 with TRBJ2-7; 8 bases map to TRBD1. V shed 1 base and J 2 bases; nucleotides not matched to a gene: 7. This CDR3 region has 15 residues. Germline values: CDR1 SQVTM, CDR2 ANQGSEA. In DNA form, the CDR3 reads TGCAGCGTTGAAGCGAAGGACAGGGTACCCTACGAGCAGTACTTC. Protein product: CSVEAKDRVPYEQYF.

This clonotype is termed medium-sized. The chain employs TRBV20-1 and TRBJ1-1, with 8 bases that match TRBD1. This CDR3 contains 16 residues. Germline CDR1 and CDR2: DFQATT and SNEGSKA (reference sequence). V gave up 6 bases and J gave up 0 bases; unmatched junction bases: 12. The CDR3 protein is CSAKGQGRNLNTEAFF. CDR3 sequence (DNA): TGCAGTGCAAAAGGACAGGGTAGGAACTTGAACACTGAAGCTTTCTTT.

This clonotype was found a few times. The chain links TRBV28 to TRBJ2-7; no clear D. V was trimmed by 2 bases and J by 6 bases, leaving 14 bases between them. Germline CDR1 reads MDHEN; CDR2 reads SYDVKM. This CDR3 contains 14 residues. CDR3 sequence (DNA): TGTGCCAGCAGTTTACGAGCTGCCACCACCGAGCAGTACTTC. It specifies CASSLRAATTEQYF.

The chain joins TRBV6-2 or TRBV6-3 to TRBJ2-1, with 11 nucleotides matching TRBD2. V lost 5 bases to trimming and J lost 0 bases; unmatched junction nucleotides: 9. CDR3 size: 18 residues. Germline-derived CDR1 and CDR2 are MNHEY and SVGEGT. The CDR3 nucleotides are TGTGCCAGCAGTCGACTAGCGGGATTTACTAGCTCCTACAATGAGCAGTTCTTC. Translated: CASSRLAGFTSSYNEQFF.

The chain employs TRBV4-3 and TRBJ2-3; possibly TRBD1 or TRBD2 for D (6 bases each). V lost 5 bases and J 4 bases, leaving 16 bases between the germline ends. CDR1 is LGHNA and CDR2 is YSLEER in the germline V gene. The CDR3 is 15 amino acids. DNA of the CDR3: TGCGCCAGCAGCGCCTTTGGGGGGCAAGCAGATACGCAGTATTTT. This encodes CASSAFGGQADTQYF.

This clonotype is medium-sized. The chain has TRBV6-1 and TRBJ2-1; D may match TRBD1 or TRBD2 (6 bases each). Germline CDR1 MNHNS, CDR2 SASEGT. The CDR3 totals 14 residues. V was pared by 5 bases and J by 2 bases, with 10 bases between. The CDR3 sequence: CASSNGGPYNEQFF. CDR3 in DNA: TGTGCCAGCAGTAATGGGGGGCCCTACAATGAGCAGTTCTTC.

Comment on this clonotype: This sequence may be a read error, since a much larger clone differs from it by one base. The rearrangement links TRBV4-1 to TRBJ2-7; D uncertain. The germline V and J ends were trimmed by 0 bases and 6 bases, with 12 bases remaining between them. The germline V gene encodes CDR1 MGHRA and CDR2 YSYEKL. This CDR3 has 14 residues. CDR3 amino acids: CASSQDVVHCEQYF. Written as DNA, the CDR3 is TGCGCCAGCAGCCAAGATGTTGTACACTGCGAGCAGTACTTC.

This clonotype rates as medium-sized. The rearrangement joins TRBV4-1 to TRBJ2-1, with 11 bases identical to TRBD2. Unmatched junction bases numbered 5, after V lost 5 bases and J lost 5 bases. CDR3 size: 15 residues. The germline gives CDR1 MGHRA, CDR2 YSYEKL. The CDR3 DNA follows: TGCGCCAGCAGCACGGGACTAGCGGTAAACAATGAGCAGTTCTTC. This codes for CASSTGLAVNNEQFF.

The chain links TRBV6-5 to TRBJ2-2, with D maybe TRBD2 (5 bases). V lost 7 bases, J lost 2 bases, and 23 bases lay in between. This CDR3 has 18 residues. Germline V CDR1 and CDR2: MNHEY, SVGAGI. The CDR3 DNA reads TGTGCCAGCACCTATGGGAGCTCCGGGATTTTTAACACCGGGGAGCTGTTTTTT. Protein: CASTYGSSGIFNTGELFF.